This is a list of T cell receptor beta chains from one sample in a study of early T cells in non-severe SARS-CoV-2 infection. In TCRdb, the 5' RACE reads were re-called with MiXCR into one record per CDR3 protein. The sample contains around 50,000 distinct CDR3 sequences, 10% to 15% of which appear only once. The sample taken for sequencing was whole blood. The receptors originated from an adult who was a healthcare worker with PCR-confirmed SARS-CoV-2 infection or an uninfected control (not recorded which). Each CDR3 is given with its conserved first and last residue. Fields, in order: J gene, V gene, D gene, CDR3 protein. A D gene is named only where the DNA matches it firmly.

TRBJ2-6 TRBV4-3 . CASSQEGAGANVLTF
TRBJ2-2 TRBV7-2 . CASSPSGLTGELFF
TRBJ2-3 TRBV7-2 . CASSSKGLLDTQYF
TRBJ2-1 TRBV7-2 TRBD2 CASSLFGLAGGEQFF
TRBJ2-1 TRBV10-3 TRBD2 CAISESGSSYNEQFF
TRBJ2-7 TRBV27 . CASSPQGQGLSSYEQYF
TRBJ1-5 TRBV4-1 . CASSLGPAPNQPQHF
TRBJ2-2 TRBV20-1 . CSAREPGARTGELFF
TRBJ2-1 TRBV5-1 TRBD2 CASSSAGGPINEQFF
TRBJ2-1 TRBV7-2 . CASSLTSYYEQFF
TRBJ1-3 TRBV5-1 . CASSLAARGPGNTIYF
TRBJ2-5 TRBV29-1 . CSVCPFFSEETQYF
TRBJ2-1 TRBV15 . CATSREGKLSFSYNEQFF
TRBJ2-7 TRBV9 TRBD2 CASSVAGEGEQYF
TRBJ1-1 TRBV6-6 . CASSYSGGPNTEAFF
TRBJ2-2 TRBV20-1 . CSATVKGTNTGELFF
TRBJ2-7 TRBV6-6 TRBD2 CASSFRTSGLSYEQYF
TRBJ2-1 TRBV7-6 . CASSLRNYNEQFF
TRBJ2-3 TRBV30 TRBD2 CAWEPYVRLAGVSDTQYF
TRBJ1-5 TRBV27 . CASSLSLGQPQHF
TRBJ1-2 TRBV6-1 . CASSEVGANYGYTF
TRBJ1-2 TRBV29-1 . CSDLDRPITYGYTF
TRBJ1-1 TRBV9 . CASSATDFYTEAFF
TRBJ2-5 TRBV11-3 . CASSLDKEETQYF
TRBJ2-7 TRBV7-2 TRBD1 CASSLRDRVYEQYF
TRBJ1-4 TRBV20-1 TRBD1 CSAFDRGELFF
TRBJ2-3 TRBV7-6 TRBD1 CASSLGTGGLTDTQYF
TRBJ1-4 TRBV5-4 . CASSLTGGPNEKLFF
TRBJ2-3 TRBV29-1 . CSVATDTQYF
TRBJ2-1 TRBV6-5 TRBD2 CASSYSGGRANSAYNEQFF
TRBJ2-7 TRBV13 . CASSPGLPSYEQYF
TRBJ1-4 TRBV5-1 . CASSLDDGPYGLFF
TRBJ1-6 TRBV20-1 . CSAKNRAGYNSPLHF